This T cell receptor (beta chain) is from a study of cytomegalovirus exposure and HLA in healthy donors. The approximately 120-subject validation cohort, separate from the roughly 700-subject first cohort, included the donors. General study findings and limits: TCR clusters originating in the first cohort tended to co-occur in the roughly 110 validation repertoires, according to a later analysis.

Only a few counts were recorded for this clone. Antigen unknown. The CDR3 is 12 residues long. V shed 9 bases and J shed 0 bases, with 8 bases lying between them. CDR1 is MDHEN and CDR2 is SYDVKM in the germline V gene. TCRdb's copy holds only in-frame clones and misses some; the assay was immunoSEQ multiplex PCR. Among approximately 150,000 clones listed, about four fifths were seen once. The receptor's source is a man younger than 40 in good health and CMV-seropositive. The V call is TRBV28, the J call TRBJ1-2, with D hard to call. Specimen: PBMCs. This CDR3 reads CASNPANYGYTF. In nucleotides, the CDR3 is TGTGCCAGTAATCCAGCTAACTATGGCTACACCTTC.